These 17 T cell receptor beta chains originate from one sample sequenced in a study of blood T cell repertoires in COVID-19 (dated by TCRdb to 2020 to 2021). Libraries were made using the immunoSEQ multiplex PCR assay. TCRdb carries this immuneACCESS record with in-frame sequences only. Its versions omit some clonotypes, under half of them owing to an unresolved V gene in the studies checked, with the rest unexplained. In this sample the table shows hundreds of thousands of clones, about 90% of which occur a single time. The leading ten clones occupy about 11% of the sample. Sequenced input: peripheral blood. The receptors were sampled from a young woman with COVID-19, enrolled during active disease.

This chain links TRBV7-3 with TRBJ2-3; D unresolved. Germline assignment: CDR1 SGHTA and CDR2 FQGTGA. Trimming stripped 1 base from V and 2 bases from J, with 10 bases between. The CDR3 covers 15 residues. The CDR3 nucleotides read TGTGCCAGCAGCTTAATGCCAGTAAACACAGATACGCAGTATTTT. Protein sequence: CASSLMPVNTDTQYF.

This chain links TRBV5-1 with TRBJ2-4, with 7 nucleotides matching TRBD1. The V gene's germline CDR1 is SGHRS and CDR2 YFSETQ. V lost 3 bases, J lost 0 bases, and 12 bases stayed unmatched. The CDR3 loop spans 18 amino acids. The DNA of the CDR3 is TGCGCCAGCAGCTCTCTTGGGGCAGGGGGTTTAGCCAAAAACATTCAGTACTTC. Translated: CASSSLGAGGLAKNIQYF. Together with reference TRBV5-1 and TRBJ2-4, the CDR3 gives the full variable domain: KAGVTQTPRYLIKTRGQQVTLSCSPISGHRSVSWYQQTPGQGLQFLFEYFSETQRNKGNFPGRFSGRQFSNSRSEMNVSTLELGDSALYLCASSSLGAGGLAKNIQYFGAGTRLSVL.

This clone showed up just once. The chain combines TRBV27 with TRBJ2-1; 9 bases agree with TRBD2. The V and J ends lost 5 bases and 7 bases, in that order; junction bases with no gene match: 6. Per the germline V gene, CDR1 is MNHEY and CDR2 is SMNVEV (reference sequence). The CDR3 length is 14 residues. CDR3 bases: TGTGCCAGCAGTATCGCTACTAGCGGGAATGAGCAGTTCTTC. This encodes CASSIATSGNEQFF.

Regarding this clone: The sample carries other DNA sequences with the same CDR3. The CDR3 loop is CASSLDINQPQHF. In nucleotides, the CDR3 is TGTGCCAGCAGTTTGGACATCAATCAGCCCCAGCATTTT. The rearrangement uses TRBV28 and TRBJ1-5; the D gene is possibly TRBD1 (5 bases). Germline V gene lookup returns CDR1 MDHEN and CDR2 SYDVKM. The CDR3 runs 13 residues. Trimming pared 3 bases from V and 3 bases from J, leaving 6 bases between.

The chain employs TRBV6-1 and TRBJ2-2; a possible D gene is TRBD1 (5 bases). V was pared by 3 bases and J by 8 bases, with 13 bases between. Germline V gives CDR1 MNHNS, CDR2 SASEGT. CDR3 length equals 14 residues. In nucleotides, the CDR3 is TGTGCCAGCAGTGACCAGGGTTTAACTGGGGAGCTGTTTTTT. This encodes CASSDQGLTGELFF.

Turning to this clone: The same CDR3 can be traced to other DNA sequences in this sample. This chain connects TRBV24-1 to TRBJ2-1; 7 nucleotides align to TRBD1. Germline lookup yields CDR1 KGHDR and CDR2 SFDVKD. The trim removed 2 bases at V and 0 bases at J, leaving 3 bases unmatched. The CDR3 length is 16 residues. Here the CDR3 reads CATSDSGQSSYNEQFF. DNA of the CDR3: TGTGCCACCAGTGATTCGGGACAGAGCTCCTACAATGAGCAGTTCTTC.

The V and J genes are TRBV2 and TRBJ1-6, with D possibly TRBD1 on 6 matching bases. V was shortened by 0 bases and J by 12 bases, with 15 bases between the two germline ends. There are 15 residues in the CDR3. CDR1 is SNHLY and CDR2 is FYNNEI in the germline V gene. Here the CDR3 reads CASSEALQGVRPLHF. The CDR3, as DNA: TGTGCCAGCAGTGAAGCGCTACAGGGTGTTAGACCCCTCCACTTT.

This clone was picked up one time. The chain uses TRBV30 and TRBJ1-3; the D gene is possibly TRBD1 (5 bases). This CDR3 is 15 amino acids long. The V and J ends lost 1 base and 3 bases respectively, with 13 bases between them. Germline CDR1 is GTSNPN and CDR2 is SVGIG (reference sequence). The CDR3 region has the DNA TGTGCCTGGAGTGGCGGTAAGGGGCTTGGAAACACCATATATTTT. This translates into CAWSGGKGLGNTIYF.

The rearrangement uses TRBV10-1 and TRBJ2-3, with a tentative D call TRBD2 (5 bases). CDR1 and CDR2 from the germline V gene are WNHNN and SYGVQD (reference sequence). This CDR3 is 13 amino acids long. The germline V and J ends were trimmed by 4 bases and 5 bases, with 10 bases remaining between them. The CDR3 coding sequence is TGCGCCAGCAGTGGCGGGCGTCTAGATACGCAGTATTTT. Its protein product is CASSGGRLDTQYF.

J is TRBJ2-7 and V is TRBV20-1, with 8 nucleotides matching TRBD1. The germline V gene has CDR1 DFQATT and CDR2 SNEGSKA (reference sequence). V shed 7 bases and J 5 bases; nucleotides not matched to a gene: 4. This CDR3 comprises 11 residues. CDR3 protein: CSVGQGDEQYF. CDR3 sequence (DNA): TGCAGTGTTGGACAGGGCGACGAGCAGTACTTC.

This clone has just a few counts. This chain uses TRBV28 with TRBJ2-7, with TRBD2 matching over 9 bases. This CDR3 comprises 14 residues. J lost 7 bases, V lost 2 bases, and 6 bases had no gene match. Per germline, CDR1 MDHEN and CDR2 SYDVKM. CDR3 coding DNA: TGTGCCAGCAGTTTAGTTTTAGCGGGAGTTGAGCAGTACTTC. Translating it yields CASSLVLAGVEQYF. Full variable domain (rest looked up from reference TRBV28 and TRBJ2-7): DVKVTQSSRYLVKRTGEKVFLECVQDMDHENMFWYRQDPGLGLRLIYFSYDVKMKEKGDIPEGYSVSREKKERFSLILESASTNQTSMYLCASSLVLAGVEQYFGPGTRLTVT.

This rearrangement joins TRBV20-1 to TRBJ2-1, with D possibly being TRBD2 (5 bases). The CDR3 is made up of 11 amino acids. Germline CDR1 is DFQATT and CDR2 is SNEGSKA (reference sequence). Trimming removed 1 base at V and 11 bases at J, with 9 bases between. The CDR3 nucleotides read TGCAGTGCTAGAGGGCGGGCCCAGCAGTTCTTC. Translation: CSARGRAQQFF.

This clone appeared a single time. The chain couples TRBV28 to TRBJ1-1; D uncertain. The CDR3 is made up of 13 amino acids. V lost 5 bases, J lost 4 bases, and 11 bases lay in between. CDR1 and CDR2 from the germline V gene are MDHEN and SYDVKM. The CDR3 DNA reads TGTGCCAGCAGTACCGGACTGCCCACTGAAGCTTTCTTT. Protein sequence: CASSTGLPTEAFF.

The chain is built from TRBV27 and TRBJ2-1, with 9 bases that match TRBD1. The CDR3 has 14 amino acids. With 6 bases clipped from V and 7 bases from J, the junction kept 7 bases outside the gene matches. CDR1 MNHEY and CDR2 SMNVEV come from the germline V gene (reference sequence). CDR3 in amino acids: CASRLTGGINEQFF. In DNA, the CDR3 is TGTGCCAGCAGACTAACAGGGGGCATAAATGAGCAGTTCTTC.

The V and J genes are TRBV3-1 (or the pseudogene TRBV3-2) and TRBJ2-7, with 7 bases aligning to TRBD1. The germline CDR1 and CDR2 sequences are LGHDT and YNNKEL (reference sequence). CDR3 length: 15 amino acids. Germline trimming cut 4 bases from V and 0 bases from J; bases unmatched to any gene: 6. CDR3 sequence reads: CASSRRQGSSYEQYF. The CDR3 region has the DNA TGTGCCAGCAGCCGCCGACAGGGTAGCTCCTACGAGCAGTACTTC.

Ten or more counts support this clone. The V gene is TRBV29-1, the J gene TRBJ2-1; 10 bases match TRBD2. CDR1 SQVTM and CDR2 ANQGSEA come from the germline V gene. The CDR3 contains 17 residues. Unmatched junction bases numbered 12, after V lost 1 base and J lost 6 bases. In DNA, the CDR3 is TGCAGCGTTGAAGTCCTAGCACTAGCGGGATTGGGCAATGAGCAGTTCTTC. It yields the protein CSVEVLALAGLGNEQFF.

This clone was observed a few times. The V and J genes are TRBV28 and TRBJ2-2, with 7 bases fitting TRBD2. Trimming at V came to 3 bases and at J to 6 bases, leaving 10 bases not matched to a gene. The CDR3 sequence is 16 residues long. CDR1 is MDHEN, CDR2 SYDVKM, per germline. This chain's CDR3 is CASSLIPGGIPGELFF. CDR3 sequence (DNA): TGTGCCAGCAGTTTGATTCCGGGAGGTATCCCCGGGGAGCTGTTTTTT.